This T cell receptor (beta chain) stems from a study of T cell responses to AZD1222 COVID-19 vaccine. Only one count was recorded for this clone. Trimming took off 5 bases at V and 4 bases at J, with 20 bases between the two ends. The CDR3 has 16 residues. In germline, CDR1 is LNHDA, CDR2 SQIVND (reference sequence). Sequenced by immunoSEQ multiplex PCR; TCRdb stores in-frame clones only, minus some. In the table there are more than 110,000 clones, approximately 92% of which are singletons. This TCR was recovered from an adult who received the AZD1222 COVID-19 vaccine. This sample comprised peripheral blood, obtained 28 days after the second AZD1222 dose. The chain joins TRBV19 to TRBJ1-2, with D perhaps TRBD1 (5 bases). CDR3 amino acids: CASSPRQILLTYGYTF. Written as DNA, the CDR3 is TGTGCCAGTAGTCCGCGACAGATTTTATTAACCTATGGCTACACCTTC.